Below, 26 T cell receptor beta chains from the same sample are listed, as sequenced in a study of shared clonotypes between healthy human individuals. The repertoire was sequenced with immunoSEQ multiplex PCR; TCRdb's copy has only in-frame clones and lacks some. Of approximately 530,000 clones detected, approximately 95% appear once; the ten largest clones hold 0.055% to 0.075%. Sequenced material: naive CD4+ T cells sorted from blood. Subset: CD45RA+ positively selected. Receptors originate from a woman under 40 in good health.

This chain links TRBV19 with TRBJ2-6, with D unclear. Germline V gene lookup returns CDR1 LNHDA and CDR2 SQIVND (reference sequence). This CDR3 is built from 15 residues. Here the CDR3 reads CASANRNPGANVLTF. The DNA of the CDR3 is TGTGCATCGGCCAATCGGAATCCTGGGGCCAACGTCCTGACTTTC.

CDR3 coding DNA: TGTGCCAGCAGCGTAGGGGCTAGCGGTACCTACGAGCAGTACTTC. Residues: CASSVGASGTYEQYF. The J gene is TRBJ2-7, the V gene TRBV9; TRBD2 agrees at 7 bases. Unmatched junction bases numbered 5, after V lost 0 bases and J lost 2 bases. Germline V gene sequence: CDR1 SGDLS, CDR2 YYNGEE. This CDR3 is built from 15 residues.

This sequence joins TRBV4-1 and TRBJ2-2; TRBD2 matches 7 bases. V was clipped by 4 bases and J by 2 bases; unmatched bases: 13. Germline lookup yields CDR1 MGHRA and CDR2 YSYEKL. This CDR3 spans 18 amino acids. The CDR3, as DNA: TGCGCCAGCAGCCCCCCAGCGGGATCCAGGGTAAACACCGGGGAGCTGTTTTTT. As protein: CASSPPAGSRVNTGELFF.

The rearrangement links TRBV7-9 to TRBJ1-4; 8 bases are shared with TRBD1. V lost 2 bases, J lost 2 bases, and 10 bases stayed unmatched. CDR3 size: 18 residues. Germline loops: CDR1 SEHNR, CDR2 FQNEAQ (reference sequence). In DNA, the CDR3 is TGTGCCAGCAGCTTAATACTGACAGGGGTCGCGACTAATGAAAAACTGTTTTTT. It codes for CASSLILTGVATNEKLFF.

V gene TRBV28 combines with J gene TRBJ2-7; tentative D call: TRBD1 (6 bases). Trimming took 6 bases from V and 3 from J, leaving 15 bases between them. The CDR3 sequence is 14 residues long. Germline V gene sequence: CDR1 MDHEN, CDR2 SYDVKM. CDR3 DNA: TGTGCCAGCAGCCCACTGGGGACAAGCTACGAGCAGTACTTC. Translated, it gives CASSPLGTSYEQYF.

The V and J genes are TRBV2 and TRBJ2-7; TRBD1 is a possible D gene (6 bases). The CDR3 runs 16 residues. Trimming left V 6 bases short and J 2 bases short, with 20 bases between. Germline assignment: CDR1 SNHLY and CDR2 FYNNEI. The CDR3 loop is CASRSSRQEPPYEQYF. The CDR3 DNA reads as TGTGCCAGCAGGAGCTCCCGACAGGAACCCCCCTACGAGCAGTACTTC.

CDR3 DNA sequence: TGTGCCAGCAGCGCTACACAGTGGACTGGAAACACCATATATTTT. Translation: CASSATQWTGNTIYF. This sequence joins TRBV28 and TRBJ1-3, with D uncertain. This CDR3 spans 15 amino acids. V shed 6 bases and J shed 2 bases, with 14 bases lying between them. Germline CDR1 is MDHEN and CDR2 is SYDVKM.

V is TRBV9 and J is TRBJ2-5, with D possibly matching TRBD1 (6 bases). The V gene's germline CDR1 is SGDLS and CDR2 YYNGEE. The V gene lost 3 bases and the J gene lost 5 bases, with 23 bases spanning the gap. The CDR3 totals 17 residues. For the CDR3, the DNA is TGTGCCAGCAGCGAGGGGGTTCGGGGCGCTACGCTTGAGACCCAGTACTTC. Its translation: CASSEGVRGATLETQYF. The whole variable domain, remainder taken from reference TRBV9 and TRBJ2-5, is DSGVTQTPKHLITATGQRVTLRCSPRSGDLSVYWYQQSLDQGLQFLIQYYNGEERAKGNILERFSAQQFPDLHSELNLSSLELGDSALYFCASSEGVRGATLETQYFGPGTRLLVL.

The rearrangement joins TRBV29-1 to TRBJ1-4; D remains unclear. V was clipped by 5 bases and J by 7 bases, with 8 bases between them. The CDR3 sequence is 11 residues long. Germline values: CDR1 SQVTM, CDR2 ANQGSEA. CDR3 nucleotide sequence: TGCAGCGTTAGGGAGGGTGAAAAACTGTTTTTT. Amino acid sequence: CSVREGEKLFF. The full variable domain, completed using reference TRBV29-1 and TRBJ1-4, is SAVISQKPSRDICQRGTSLTIQCQVDSQVTMMFWYRQQPGQSLTLIATANQGSEATYESGFVIDKFPISRPNLTFSTLTVSNMSPEDSSIYLCSVREGEKLFFGSGTQLSVL.

The CDR3: CASSPGLASYNEQFF. DNA of the CDR3: TGTGCCAGCAGTCCGGGACTAGCGTCCTACAATGAGCAGTTCTTC. The chain has TRBV2 and TRBJ2-1, with 10 bases aligning to TRBD2. V gave up 5 bases and J gave up 1 base; unmatched junction bases: 2. CDR3 length equals 15 residues. The germline CDR1 and CDR2 sequences are SNHLY and FYNNEI. Together with reference TRBV2 and TRBJ2-1, the CDR3 gives the full variable domain: EPEVTQTPSHQVTQMGQEVILRCVPISNHLYFYWYRQILGQKVEFLVSFYNNEISEKSEIFDDQFSVERPDGSNFTLKIRSTKLEDSAMYFCASSPGLASYNEQFFGPGTRLTVL.

J is TRBJ2-7 and V is TRBV6-5; no clear D gene. Germline CDR1 and CDR2: MNHEY and SVGAGI. The CDR3 extends over 12 amino acids. V lost 5 bases and J 4 bases, leaving 9 bases between the germline ends. DNA of the CDR3: TGTGCCAGCAGTGAGGCGGCTTACGAGCAGTACTTC. Its protein is CASSEAAYEQYF.

The gene calls are TRBV1 and TRBJ1-6; TRBD1, as called in the table, went unchecked against the DNA. TRBV1 corresponds to a pseudogene. The CDR3 length is 14 residues. CDR3 in DNA: TGCACCAGCAGCCATGGGCAGGAAAATTCACCCCTCCACTTT. Translation: CTSSHGQENSPLHF.

The chain employs TRBV4-2 and TRBJ2-5, with TRBD2 identical over 11 bases. This CDR3 spans 17 amino acids. The germline gives CDR1 LGHNA, CDR2 YNFKEQ. The ends lost 3 bases at V and 11 bases at J; junction bases unmatched: 17. Here the CDR3 DNA reads TGTGCCAGCAGCCATATCGAACTAGCGGGAGCCCCAGGGGAGCAGTACTTC. This encodes CASSHIELAGAPGEQYF.

This chain joins TRBV5-6 and TRBJ1-1; D might be TRBD1 (6 bases). Germline lookup yields CDR1 SGHDT and CDR2 YYEEEE. Trimming took off 1 base at V and 4 bases at J, with 11 bases between the two ends. The CDR3 is made up of 14 amino acids. CDR3 protein: CASSLMGGGTEAFF. CDR3 nucleotides: TGTGCCAGCAGCTTGATGGGGGGCGGCACTGAAGCTTTCTTT. The variable domain in full, with the rest retrieved from reference TRBV5-6 and TRBJ1-1, is DAGVTQSPTHLIKTRGQQVTLRCSPKSGHDTVSWYQQALGQGPQFIFQYYEEEERQRGNFPDRFSGHQFPNYSSELNVNALLLGDSALYLCASSLMGGGTEAFFGQGTRLTVV.

The chain is built from TRBV10-3 and TRBJ1-1; D might be TRBD1 (6 bases). V was trimmed by 6 bases and J by 4 bases, leaving 12 bases between them. The CDR3 spans 13 residues. Germline V gene sequence: CDR1 ENHRY, CDR2 SYGVKD. The CDR3 bases are TGTGCCATCAGAGACAGGCTAAGCACTGAAGCTTTCTTT. It codes for CAIRDRLSTEAFF.

The J gene is TRBJ2-7, the V gene TRBV28, with D tentatively TRBD1 (5 bases). This CDR3 has 13 residues. Germline CDR1 reads MDHEN; CDR2 reads SYDVKM. Trimming removed 8 bases from V and 4 bases from J, with 15 bases in between. The CDR3 DNA is TGTGCCAGCCAGGGCGGCCTTTGGTACGAGCAGTACTTC. It encodes CASQGGLWYEQYF.

The chain combines TRBV10-1 with TRBJ2-2; D remains ambiguous. There are 12 residues in the CDR3. The germline V gene has CDR1 WNHNN and CDR2 SYGVQD (reference sequence). V lost 8 bases and J lost 7, with 11 bases in between. The CDR3: CASPLVFGELFF. Written as DNA, the CDR3 is TGCGCCAGCCCCCTCGTATTCGGGGAGCTGTTTTTT.

The V call is TRBV27, the J call TRBJ2-3, with TRBD2 identical over 9 bases. The CDR3 spans 16 residues. From germline, CDR1 is MNHEY and CDR2 SMNVEV (reference sequence). The V and J ends lost 2 bases and 7 bases, in that order; junction bases with no gene match: 10. DNA of the CDR3: TGTGCCAGCAGTTTAGGGAGGAGGACTAGCGTGAATACGCAGTATTTT. The encoded protein is CASSLGRRTSVNTQYF.

This rearrangement joins TRBV19 to TRBJ2-2, with 12 bases identical to TRBD1. Germline loops: CDR1 LNHDA, CDR2 SQIVND (reference sequence). With 7 bases clipped from V and 6 bases from J, the junction kept 3 bases outside the gene matches. This CDR3 is 14 amino acids long. The CDR3 nucleotides are TGTGCCAGTACCGGGACAGGGGGCGCCGGGGAGCTGTTTTTT. Residues: CASTGTGGAGELFF.

The chain couples TRBV2 to TRBJ2-3; TRBD1 matches 9 bases. Germline assignment: CDR1 SNHLY and CDR2 FYNNEI. The V and J ends lost 9 bases and 0 bases, in that order; junction bases with no gene match: 4. The CDR3 length is 14 residues. DNA of the CDR3: TGTGCCAGTACCGGGACAGGGAGCACAGATACGCAGTATTTT. This gives the protein CASTGTGSTDTQYF.

The chain joins TRBV25-1 to TRBJ2-7; D is possibly TRBD2 (5 bases). There are 12 residues in the CDR3. The V end was cut by 3 bases, the J end by 4 bases, with 7 bases between. CDR1 and CDR2 from the germline V gene are MGHDK and SYGVNS. CDR3 sequence: CASSERGYEQYF. In nucleotides, the CDR3 is TGTGCCAGCAGTGAGCGCGGGTACGAGCAGTACTTC.

V and J are TRBV19 and TRBJ1-2; no definite D call. V was trimmed by 7 bases and J by 7 bases, leaving 19 bases between them. Germline assignment: CDR1 LNHDA and CDR2 SQIVND (reference sequence). The CDR3 is made up of 14 amino acids. In DNA, the CDR3 is TGTGCCAGTACTAAAACTGGGTGGGATCTTGGCTACACCTTC. Protein product: CASTKTGWDLGYTF.

Only one count was recorded for this clone. The chain has TRBV28 and TRBJ1-2; D is undetermined. The CDR3 has 15 residues. Trimming left V 5 bases short and J 4 bases short, with 17 bases between. Germline V gene lookup returns CDR1 MDHEN and CDR2 SYDVKM. This chain's CDR3 is CASSAPHSSSYGYTF. The DNA of the CDR3 is TGTGCCAGCAGTGCCCCCCACAGTTCGAGCTATGGCTACACCTTC.

V and J are TRBV28 and TRBJ2-7; 11 positions match TRBD1. From germline, CDR1 is MDHEN and CDR2 SYDVKM. The CDR3 consists of 16 residues. The V and J ends lost 3 bases and 6 bases, in that order; junction bases with no gene match: 10. The CDR3 loop is CASSLGGGQGAIEQYF. CDR3 nucleotide sequence: TGTGCCAGCAGTTTGGGAGGCGGACAGGGGGCTATCGAGCAGTACTTC. Using reference TRBV28 and TRBJ2-7 for the parts outside the CDR3, the full variable domain is DVKVTQSSRYLVKRTGEKVFLECVQDMDHENMFWYRQDPGLGLRLIYFSYDVKMKEKGDIPEGYSVSREKKERFSLILESASTNQTSMYLCASSLGGGQGAIEQYFGPGTRLTVT.

The rearrangement uses TRBV20-1 and TRBJ1-4; D is uncertain. This CDR3 comprises 11 residues. The V gene lost 2 bases and the J gene lost 8 bases, with 6 bases spanning the gap. Germline CDR1 reads DFQATT; CDR2 reads SNEGSKA (reference sequence). This chain's CDR3 is CSARRGEKLFF. CDR3 bases: TGCAGTGCTAGACGCGGCGAAAAACTGTTTTTT.

The chain combines TRBV11-2 with TRBJ2-1; no definite D call. The CDR3 is 12 residues long. Germline V gene sequence: CDR1 SGHAT, CDR2 FQNNGV. V was trimmed by 2 bases and J by 7 bases, leaving 6 bases between them. The CDR3 nucleotides are TGTGCCAGCAGCTTATCCGGGAATGAGCAGTTCTTC. Protein: CASSLSGNEQFF.